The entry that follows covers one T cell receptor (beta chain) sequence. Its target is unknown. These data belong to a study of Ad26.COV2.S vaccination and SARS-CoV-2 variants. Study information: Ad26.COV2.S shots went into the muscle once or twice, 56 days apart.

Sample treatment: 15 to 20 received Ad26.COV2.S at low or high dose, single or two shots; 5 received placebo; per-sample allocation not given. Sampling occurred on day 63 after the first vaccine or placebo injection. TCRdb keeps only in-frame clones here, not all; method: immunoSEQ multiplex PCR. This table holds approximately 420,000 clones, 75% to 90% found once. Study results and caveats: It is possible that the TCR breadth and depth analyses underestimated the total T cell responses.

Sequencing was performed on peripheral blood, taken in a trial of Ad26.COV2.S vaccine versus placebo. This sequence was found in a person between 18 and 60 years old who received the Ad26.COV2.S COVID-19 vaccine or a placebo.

CDR3 bases: TGTGCTAGTGGGCCAGGCGGGACGGCGAACACCGGGGAGCTGTTTTTT. Translated, it gives CASGPGGTANTGELFF. The chain couples TRBV12-5 to TRBJ2-2; a possible D gene is TRBD2 (6 bases). V shed 6 bases and J shed 0 bases, with 14 bases lying between them. Germline values: CDR1 LGHNT, CDR2 FRNRAP. This CDR3 has 16 residues.